The entry that follows covers one T cell receptor (beta chain) sequence. Its antigen remains unknown. This sample is part of a study of shared clonotypes between healthy human individuals. Study-level points and caveats: Around 4.7% of naive CD4 clonotypes were shared across a handful of donors. Specimens sampled were limited to blood, with tissue repertoires likely differing. Generally, estimated richness proved larger in naive subsets than it did in memory subsets.

Genomic DNA per cell subset filled all wells of several immunoSEQ plates. The repertoire was sequenced with immunoSEQ multiplex PCR; TCRdb's copy has only in-frame clones and lacks some. The sample includes a few hundred thousand clones, nearly 97% of them seen just once. Positively selected for CCR7, the CD45RO-negative cells used as naive CD8 cells excluded terminally differentiated effector memory CD45RA+ cells. Sequences were obtained from naive CD8+ T cells sorted from blood. The receptor was derived from a woman in her 30s in good health.

CDR3 DNA sequence: TGTGCCAGCAACCCCAACGGGGGAATCTCCTACAATGAGCAGTTCTTC. Residues: CASNPNGGISYNEQFF. The chain couples TRBV11-2 to TRBJ2-1, with D perhaps TRBD2 (6 bases). V lost 7 bases and J 0 bases, leaving 16 bases between the germline ends. The CDR3 covers 16 residues. Looked up from germline, CDR1 is SGHAT and CDR2 is FQNNGV.